These T cell receptor beta chains were read from a single sample in a study of radiotherapy plus CTLA-4 blockade in lung cancer. The method was immunoSEQ multiplex PCR; TCRdb's version includes in-frame clones alone and lacks a portion of them. Here the sample spans about 39,000 clones, roughly 79% being singletons. The sequences come from peripheral blood, collected from a patient treated with radiotherapy plus ipilimumab. All receptors come from a human donor with non-small cell lung cancer that progressed on radiotherapy plus ipilimumab. CDR3s include the opening cysteine and the closing phenylalanine or tryptophan. Each record gives: J gene, D gene, clone size, V gene, CDR3 protein, CDR3 DNA. The D gene is left open where the match is weak. Size values are once, few and many counts, or a class for expanded clones, and some rows have none.

j_gene: TRBJ2-2; d_gene: TRBD2; abundance: NA; v_gene: TRBV5-6; CDR3aa: CASTQSSGANTGELFF; CDR3nt: TGTGCCAGCACCCAGTCTAGCGGGGCGAACACCGGGGAGCTGTTTTTT
j_gene: TRBJ1-1; d_gene: NA; abundance: NA; v_gene: TRBV7-2; CDR3aa: CASSSFQGNTEAFF; CDR3nt: TGTGCCAGCAGCTCCTTTCAGGGGAACACTGAAGCTTTCTTT
j_gene: TRBJ1-5; d_gene: NA; abundance: NA; v_gene: TRBV15; CDR3aa: CATSRDGLPPLNQPQHF; CDR3nt: TGTGCCACCAGCAGAGATGGACTTCCTCCCCTCAATCAGCCCCAGCATTTT
j_gene: TRBJ1-1; d_gene: TRBD1; abundance: NA; v_gene: TRBV9; CDR3aa: CASSVTGGLEAFF; CDR3nt: TGTGCCAGCAGCGTCACAGGGGGCCTTGAAGCTTTCTTT
j_gene: TRBJ1-2; d_gene: NA; abundance: NA; v_gene: TRBV28; CDR3aa: CASSETGRGYTF; CDR3nt: TGTGCCAGCAGCGAAACAGGGCGCGGCTACACCTTC
j_gene: TRBJ2-7; d_gene: TRBD1; abundance: NA; v_gene: TRBV11-2; CDR3aa: CASSLQGANNEQYF; CDR3nt: TGTGCCAGCAGCTTACAGGGGGCGAATAACGAGCAGTACTTC
j_gene: TRBJ2-3; d_gene: NA; abundance: NA; v_gene: TRBV5-1; CDR3aa: CASNPGHLITDTQYF; CDR3nt: TGCGCCAGCAACCCGGGACACCTCATCACAGATACGCAGTATTTT
j_gene: TRBJ2-2; d_gene: NA; abundance: few; v_gene: TRBV10-2; CDR3aa: CASGPGLTGELFF; CDR3nt: TGCGCCAGCGGCCCAGGGCTTACCGGGGAGCTGTTTTTT
j_gene: TRBJ1-4; d_gene: TRBD1; abundance: NA; v_gene: TRBV27; CDR3aa: CASSLRQGASEKLFF; CDR3nt: TGTGCCAGCAGTTTAAGACAGGGGGCAAGTGAAAAACTGTTTTTT
j_gene: TRBJ1-2; d_gene: NA; abundance: NA; v_gene: TRBV10-1; CDR3aa: CASSESWECILWGYTF; CDR3nt: TGCGCCAGCAGTGAGTCTTGGGAGTGCATACTATGGGGCTACACCTTC
j_gene: TRBJ2-3; d_gene: TRBD2; abundance: NA; v_gene: TRBV9; CDR3aa: CASSVGGTSDRFSTDTQYF; CDR3nt: TGTGCCAGCAGCGTAGGTGGGACTAGCGATAGATTTAGCACAGATACGCAGTATTTT
j_gene: TRBJ2-2; d_gene: TRBD1; abundance: NA; v_gene: TRBV9; CDR3aa: CASSRRDRNTGELFF; CDR3nt: TGTGCCAGCAGCCGACGGGACAGAAACACCGGGGAGCTGTTTTTT
j_gene: TRBJ2-5; d_gene: TRBD1; abundance: NA; v_gene: TRBV29-1; CDR3aa: CSVDPDRAQETQYF; CDR3nt: TGCAGCGTTGACCCGGACAGGGCCCAAGAGACCCAGTACTTC
j_gene: TRBJ2-5; d_gene: TRBD2; abundance: NA; v_gene: TRBV7-2; CDR3aa: CASSLGLAEETQYF; CDR3nt: TGTGCCAGCAGCTTAGGGCTAGCGGAGGAGACCCAGTACTTC
j_gene: TRBJ1-1; d_gene: TRBD1; abundance: NA; v_gene: TRBV7-9; CDR3aa: CASRGPGQLNTEAFF; CDR3nt: TGTGCCAGCAGAGGGCCGGGACAGTTAAACACTGAAGCTTTCTTT
j_gene: TRBJ1-5; d_gene: TRBD1; abundance: NA; v_gene: TRBV6-1; CDR3aa: CASSAGTGYSNQPQHF; CDR3nt: TGTGCCAGCAGTGCCGGGACAGGATATAGCAATCAGCCCCAGCATTTT
j_gene: TRBJ1-1; d_gene: TRBD1; abundance: NA; v_gene: TRBV7-8; CDR3aa: CASSINRDSEAFF; CDR3nt: TGTGCCAGCAGCATAAACCGGGACAGTGAAGCTTTCTTT
j_gene: TRBJ2-2; d_gene: TRBD1; abundance: NA; v_gene: TRBV5-1; CDR3aa: CASTPGTGNTGELFF; CDR3nt: TGCGCCAGCACGCCCGGGACAGGGAACACCGGGGAGCTGTTTTTT
j_gene: TRBJ2-7; d_gene: NA; abundance: NA; v_gene: TRBV5-1; CDR3aa: CASGNMGAKGEQYF; CDR3nt: TGCGCCAGCGGAAATATGGGGGCGAAGGGCGAGCAGTACTTC
j_gene: TRBJ2-4; d_gene: NA; abundance: NA; v_gene: TRBV19; CDR3aa: CASSSGGGAKNIQYF; CDR3nt: TGTGCCAGTAGTAGCGGGGGCGGGGCCAAAAACATTCAGTACTTC
j_gene: TRBJ2-3; d_gene: NA; abundance: NA; v_gene: TRBV6-1; CDR3aa: CASSDREPDTQYF; CDR3nt: TGTGCCAGCAGTGACAGGGAACCAGATACGCAGTATTTT
j_gene: TRBJ2-1; d_gene: NA; abundance: NA; v_gene: TRBV2; CDR3aa: CASSVRLVGGNEQFF; CDR3nt: TGTGCCAGCAGTGTCCGACTAGTTGGCGGTAATGAGCAGTTCTTC
j_gene: TRBJ1-1; d_gene: NA; abundance: NA; v_gene: TRBV10-3; CDR3aa: CAIIGTPNTEAFF; CDR3nt: TGTGCCATCATAGGGACACCTAACACTGAAGCTTTCTTT
j_gene: TRBJ1-6; d_gene: NA; abundance: few; v_gene: TRBV14; CDR3aa: CASSHTDSPLHF; CDR3nt: TGTGCCAGCAGCCACACAGATTCACCCCTCCACTTT
j_gene: TRBJ2-5; d_gene: NA; abundance: NA; v_gene: TRBV6-1; CDR3aa: CASSEPGAVETQYF; CDR3nt: TGTGCCAGCAGTGAACCCGGAGCGGTGGAGACCCAGTACTTC
j_gene: TRBJ2-7; d_gene: NA; abundance: NA; v_gene: TRBV15; CDR3aa: CATSTGHSSYEQYF; CDR3nt: TGTGCCACCAGCACGGGACATAGCTCCTACGAGCAGTACTTC
j_gene: TRBJ2-7; d_gene: TRBD1; abundance: NA; v_gene: TRBV7-3; CDR3aa: CASSKTGTGPYEQYF; CDR3nt: TGTGCCAGCAGCAAGACCGGGACAGGGCCCTACGAGCAGTACTTC
j_gene: TRBJ2-3; d_gene: TRBD2; abundance: NA; v_gene: TRBV5-1; CDR3aa: CASSFILAGGTDTQYF; CDR3nt: TGCGCCAGCAGCTTCATCCTAGCGGGGGGCACAGATACGCAGTATTTT
j_gene: TRBJ2-7; d_gene: NA; abundance: NA; v_gene: TRBV10-2; CDR3aa: CASIGSGDEQYF; CDR3nt: TGCGCCAGCATCGGGTCGGGGGACGAGCAGTACTTC